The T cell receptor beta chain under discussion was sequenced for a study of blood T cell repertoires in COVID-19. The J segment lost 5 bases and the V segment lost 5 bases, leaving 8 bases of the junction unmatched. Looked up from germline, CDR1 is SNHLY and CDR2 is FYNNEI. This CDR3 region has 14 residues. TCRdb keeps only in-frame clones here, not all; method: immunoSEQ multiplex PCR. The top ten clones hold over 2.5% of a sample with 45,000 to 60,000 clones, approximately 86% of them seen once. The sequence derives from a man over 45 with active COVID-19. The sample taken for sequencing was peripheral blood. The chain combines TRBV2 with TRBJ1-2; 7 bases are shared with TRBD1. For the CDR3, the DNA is TGTGCCAGCAGTACCCGGGACAGAAATTATGGCTACACCTTC. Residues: CASSTRDRNYGYTF.